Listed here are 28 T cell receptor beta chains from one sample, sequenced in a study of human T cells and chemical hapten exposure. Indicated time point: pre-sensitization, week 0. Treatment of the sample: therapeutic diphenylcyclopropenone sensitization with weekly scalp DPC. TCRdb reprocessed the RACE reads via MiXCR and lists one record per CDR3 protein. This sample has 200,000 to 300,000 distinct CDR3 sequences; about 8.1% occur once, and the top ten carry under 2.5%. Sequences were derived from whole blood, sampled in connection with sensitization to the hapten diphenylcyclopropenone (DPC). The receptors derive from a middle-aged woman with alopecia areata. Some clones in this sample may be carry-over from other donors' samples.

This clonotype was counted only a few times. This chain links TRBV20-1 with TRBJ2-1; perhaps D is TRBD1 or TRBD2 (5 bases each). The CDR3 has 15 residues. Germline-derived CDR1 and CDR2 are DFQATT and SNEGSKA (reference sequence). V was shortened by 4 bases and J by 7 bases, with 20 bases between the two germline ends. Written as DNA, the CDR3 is TGCAGTGCTAAGACAGTCCGGTCTGGGGGTAATGAGCAGTTCTTC. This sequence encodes CSAKTVRSGGNEQFF.

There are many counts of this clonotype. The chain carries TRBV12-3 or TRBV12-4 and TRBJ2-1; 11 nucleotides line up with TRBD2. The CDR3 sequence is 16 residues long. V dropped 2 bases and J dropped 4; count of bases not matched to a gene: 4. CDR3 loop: CASSLRGLAGYNEQFF. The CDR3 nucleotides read TGTGCCAGCAGTTTACGAGGACTAGCGGGTTACAATGAGCAGTTCTTC.

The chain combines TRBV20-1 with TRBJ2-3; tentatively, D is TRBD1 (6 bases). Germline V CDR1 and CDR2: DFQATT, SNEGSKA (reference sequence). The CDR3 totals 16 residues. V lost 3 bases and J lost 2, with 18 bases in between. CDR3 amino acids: CSARDSSTQVTDTQYF. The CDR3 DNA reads TGCAGTGCTAGGGACAGCTCAACCCAGGTCACAGATACGCAGTATTTT.

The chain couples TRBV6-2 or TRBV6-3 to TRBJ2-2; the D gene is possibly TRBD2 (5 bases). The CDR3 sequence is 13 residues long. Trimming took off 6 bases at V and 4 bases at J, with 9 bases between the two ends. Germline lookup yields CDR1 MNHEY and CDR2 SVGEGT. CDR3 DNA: TGTGCCAGCAGAGAGGGTTTCACCGGGGAGCTGTTTTTT. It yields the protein CASREGFTGELFF.

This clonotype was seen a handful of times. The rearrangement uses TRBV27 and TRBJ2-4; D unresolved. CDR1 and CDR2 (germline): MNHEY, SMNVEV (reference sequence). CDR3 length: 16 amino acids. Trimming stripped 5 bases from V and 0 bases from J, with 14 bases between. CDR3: CASSTPSRLAKNIQYF. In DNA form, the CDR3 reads TGTGCCAGCAGTACCCCATCCCGGCTAGCCAAAAACATTCAGTACTTC.

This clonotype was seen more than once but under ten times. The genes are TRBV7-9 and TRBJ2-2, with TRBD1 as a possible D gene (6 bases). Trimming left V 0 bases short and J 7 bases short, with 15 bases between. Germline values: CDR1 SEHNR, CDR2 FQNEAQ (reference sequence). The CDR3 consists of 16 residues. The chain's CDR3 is CASSLAGATLSGELFF. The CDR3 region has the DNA TGTGCCAGCAGCTTAGCGGGGGCTACCCTCAGCGGGGAGCTGTTTTTT.

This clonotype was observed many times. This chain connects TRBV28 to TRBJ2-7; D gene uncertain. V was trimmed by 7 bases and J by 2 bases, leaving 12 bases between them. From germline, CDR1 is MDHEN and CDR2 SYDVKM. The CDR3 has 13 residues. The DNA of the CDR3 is TGTGCCAGCAAGATGGACGGACCCTACGAGCAGTACTTC. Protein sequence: CASKMDGPYEQYF.

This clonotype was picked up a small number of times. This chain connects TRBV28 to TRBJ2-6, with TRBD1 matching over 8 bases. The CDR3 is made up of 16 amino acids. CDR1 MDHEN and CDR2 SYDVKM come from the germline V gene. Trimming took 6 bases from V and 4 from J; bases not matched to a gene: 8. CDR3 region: CASSTGGNAGANVLTF. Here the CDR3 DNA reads TGTGCCAGCAGCACAGGGGGAAACGCAGGGGCCAACGTCCTGACTTTC. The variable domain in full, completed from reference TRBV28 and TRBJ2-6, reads DVKVTQSSRYLVKRTGEKVFLECVQDMDHENMFWYRQDPGLGLRLIYFSYDVKMKEKGDIPEGYSVSREKKERFSLILESASTNQTSMYLCASSTGGNAGANVLTFGAGSRLTVL.

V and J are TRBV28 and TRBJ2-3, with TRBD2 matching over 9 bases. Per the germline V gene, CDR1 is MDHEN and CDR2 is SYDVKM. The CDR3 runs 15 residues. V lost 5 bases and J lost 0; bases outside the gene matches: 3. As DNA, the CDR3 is TGTGCCAGCAGTACCACTAGCGGGAGCACAGATACGCAGTATTTT. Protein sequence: CASSTTSGSTDTQYF.

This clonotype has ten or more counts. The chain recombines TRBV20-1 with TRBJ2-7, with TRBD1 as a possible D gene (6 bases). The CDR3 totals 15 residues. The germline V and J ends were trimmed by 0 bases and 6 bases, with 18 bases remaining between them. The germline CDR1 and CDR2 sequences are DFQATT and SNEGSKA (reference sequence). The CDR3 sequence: CSARDPGDAAGEQYF. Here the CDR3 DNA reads TGCAGTGCTAGAGACCCAGGGGATGCGGCCGGCGAGCAGTACTTC.

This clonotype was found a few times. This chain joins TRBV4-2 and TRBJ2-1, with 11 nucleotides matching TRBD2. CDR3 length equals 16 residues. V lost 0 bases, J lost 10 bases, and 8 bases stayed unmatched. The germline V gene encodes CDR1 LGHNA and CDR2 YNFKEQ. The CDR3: CASSQDLAGGPEEQFF. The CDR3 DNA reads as TGTGCCAGCAGCCAAGATTTAGCGGGAGGGCCAGAAGAGCAGTTCTTC.

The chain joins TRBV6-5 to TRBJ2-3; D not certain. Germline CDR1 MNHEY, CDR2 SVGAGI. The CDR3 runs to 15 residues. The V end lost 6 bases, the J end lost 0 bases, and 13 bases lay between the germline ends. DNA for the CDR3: TGTGCCAGCAGAAGGGCTCCTGCTAGCACAGATACGCAGTATTTT. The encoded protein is CASRRAPASTDTQYF.

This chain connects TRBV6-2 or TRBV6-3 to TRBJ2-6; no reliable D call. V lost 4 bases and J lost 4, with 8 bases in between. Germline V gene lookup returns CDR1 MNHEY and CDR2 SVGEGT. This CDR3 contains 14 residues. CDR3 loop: CASSSLPGANVLTF. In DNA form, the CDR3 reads TGTGCCAGCAGTTCCCTCCCGGGGGCCAACGTCCTGACTTTC.

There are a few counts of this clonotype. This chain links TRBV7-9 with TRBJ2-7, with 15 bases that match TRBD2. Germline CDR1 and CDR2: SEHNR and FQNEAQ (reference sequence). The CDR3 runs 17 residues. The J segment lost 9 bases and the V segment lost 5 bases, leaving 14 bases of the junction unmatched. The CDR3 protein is CASSPRPGTSGRHVQYF. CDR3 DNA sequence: TGTGCCAGCAGCCCAAGGCCAGGGACTAGCGGGAGGCATGTGCAGTACTTC.

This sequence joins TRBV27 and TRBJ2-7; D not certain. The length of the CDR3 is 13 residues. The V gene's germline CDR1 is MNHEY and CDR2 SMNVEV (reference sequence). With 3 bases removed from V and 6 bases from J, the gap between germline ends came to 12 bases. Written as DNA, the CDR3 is TGTGCCAGCAGTTTCTCCTCTCTGGCCGAGCAGTACTTC. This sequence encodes CASSFSSLAEQYF.

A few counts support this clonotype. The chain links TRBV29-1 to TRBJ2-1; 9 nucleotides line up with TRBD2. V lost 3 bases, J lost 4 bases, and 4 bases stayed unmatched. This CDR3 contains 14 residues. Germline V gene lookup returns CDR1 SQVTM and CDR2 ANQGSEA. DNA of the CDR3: TGCAGCGTTGATCCGAGCGGGGGGTACAATGAGCAGTTCTTC. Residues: CSVDPSGGYNEQFF.

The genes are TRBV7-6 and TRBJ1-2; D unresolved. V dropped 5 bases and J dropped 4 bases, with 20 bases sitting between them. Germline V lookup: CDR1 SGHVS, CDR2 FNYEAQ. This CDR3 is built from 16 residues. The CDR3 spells CASSPSSREIAYGYTF. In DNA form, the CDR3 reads TGTGCCAGCAGCCCAAGTTCGAGAGAGATTGCCTATGGCTACACCTTC.

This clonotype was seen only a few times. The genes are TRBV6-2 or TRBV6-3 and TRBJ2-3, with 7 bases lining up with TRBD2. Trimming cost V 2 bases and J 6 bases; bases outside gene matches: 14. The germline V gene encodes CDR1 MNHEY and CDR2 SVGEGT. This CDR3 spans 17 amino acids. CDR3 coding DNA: TGTGCCAGCAGTTACGTCCCAGGCAGCGGGGATTCGGATACGCAGTATTTT. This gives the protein CASSYVPGSGDSDTQYF.

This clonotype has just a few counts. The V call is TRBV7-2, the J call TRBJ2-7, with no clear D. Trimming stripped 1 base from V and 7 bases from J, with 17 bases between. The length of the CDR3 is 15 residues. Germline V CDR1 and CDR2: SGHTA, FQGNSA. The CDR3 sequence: CASSLDPDRAGEQYF. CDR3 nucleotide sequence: TGTGCCAGCAGCTTAGATCCTGACCGTGCTGGTGAGCAGTACTTC.

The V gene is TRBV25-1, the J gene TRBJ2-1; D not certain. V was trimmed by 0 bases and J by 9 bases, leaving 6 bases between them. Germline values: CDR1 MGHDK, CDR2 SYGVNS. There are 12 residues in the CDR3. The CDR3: CASSEYYVEQFF. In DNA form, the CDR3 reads TGTGCCAGCAGTGAATACTATGTTGAGCAGTTCTTC.

CDR3 DNA: TGCAGTGCCTTCGGCCCCGGCTACGAGCAGTACTTC. This translates into CSAFGPGYEQYF. This chain joins TRBV20-1 and TRBJ2-7; D remains ambiguous. The V end lost 6 bases, the J end lost 3 bases, and 12 bases lay between the germline ends. CDR3 length equals 12 residues. Germline assignment: CDR1 DFQATT and CDR2 SNEGSKA (reference sequence).

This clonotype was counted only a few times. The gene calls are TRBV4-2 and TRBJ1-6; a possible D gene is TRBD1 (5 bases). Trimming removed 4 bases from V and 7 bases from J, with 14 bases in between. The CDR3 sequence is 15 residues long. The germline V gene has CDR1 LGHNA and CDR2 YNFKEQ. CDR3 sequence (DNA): TGTGCCAGCAGCCTTTTCGGGGACCGCAATTCACCCCTCCACTTT. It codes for CASSLFGDRNSPLHF.

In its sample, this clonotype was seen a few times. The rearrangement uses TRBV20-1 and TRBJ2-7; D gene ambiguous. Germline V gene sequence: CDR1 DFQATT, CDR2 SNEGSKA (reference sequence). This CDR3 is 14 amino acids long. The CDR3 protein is CSATSRVLGVEQYF. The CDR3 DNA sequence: TGCAGCGCAACCTCACGGGTTTTAGGTGTGGAGCAGTACTTC.

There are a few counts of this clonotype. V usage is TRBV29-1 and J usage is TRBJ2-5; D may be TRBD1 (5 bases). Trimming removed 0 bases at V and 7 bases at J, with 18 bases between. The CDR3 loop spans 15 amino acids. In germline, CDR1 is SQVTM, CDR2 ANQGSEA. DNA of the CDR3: TGCAGCGTTGAAGATCTGGACGGACAAGATGGGACCCAGTACTTC. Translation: CSVEDLDGQDGTQYF.

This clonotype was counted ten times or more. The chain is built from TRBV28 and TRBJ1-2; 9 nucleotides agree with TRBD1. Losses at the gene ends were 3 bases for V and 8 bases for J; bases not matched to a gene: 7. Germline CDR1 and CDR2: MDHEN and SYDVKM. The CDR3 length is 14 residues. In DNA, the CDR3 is TGTGCCAGCAGTTTCTCAACAGGGGGCGACGGCTACACCTTC. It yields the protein CASSFSTGGDGYTF.

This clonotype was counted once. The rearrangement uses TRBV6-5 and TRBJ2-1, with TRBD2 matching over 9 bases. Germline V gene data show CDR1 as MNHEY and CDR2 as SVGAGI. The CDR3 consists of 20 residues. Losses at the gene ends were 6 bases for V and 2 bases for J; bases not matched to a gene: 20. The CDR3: CASRRTIPGAAGGTYNEQFF. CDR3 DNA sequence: TGTGCCAGCAGACGAACCATTCCCGGAGCGGCGGGAGGGACCTACAATGAGCAGTTCTTC.

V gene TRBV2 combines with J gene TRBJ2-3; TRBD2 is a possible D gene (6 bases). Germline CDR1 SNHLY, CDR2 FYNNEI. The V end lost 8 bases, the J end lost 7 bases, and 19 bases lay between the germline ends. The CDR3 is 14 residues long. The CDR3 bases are TGTGCCAGCCCCGGCGGGCGGGAAGGTTATACGCAGTATTTT. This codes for CASPGGREGYTQYF.

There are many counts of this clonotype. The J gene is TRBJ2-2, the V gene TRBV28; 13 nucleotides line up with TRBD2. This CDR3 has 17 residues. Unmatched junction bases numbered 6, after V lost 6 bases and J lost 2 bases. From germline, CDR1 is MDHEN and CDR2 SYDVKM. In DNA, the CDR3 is TGTGCCAGCAGAATACTAGCGGGAGGGCCTAACACCGGGGAGCTGTTTTTT. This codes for CASRILAGGPNTGELFF.